The clone carrying this TCR beta chain has only a few counts. Then a second PCR, running roughly 7 to 11 cycles, was carried out with a sample-barcoded 5' primer and a J-beta primer mix. TCRdb used MiXCR to reprocess the 5' RACE reads, holding one entry per CDR3 protein. The profile shows around 580,000 distinct CDR3 sequences, about 45% of them singletons. The data were taken from a study of blood T cells in healthy people across ages. Per the germline V gene, CDR1 is MNHEY and CDR2 is SVGAGI. The CDR3 has 13 residues. Trimming removed 7 bases from V and 7 bases from J, with 14 bases in between. The sample consisted of blood. The chain combines TRBV6-5 with TRBJ2-1; D is uncertain. This receptor was taken from a man aged 80 or over in good health. The CDR3 DNA reads TGTGCCAGCACAGGCCCCCTGGGAAATGAGCAGTTCTTC. Amino acids: CASTGPLGNEQFF.